The 25 T cell receptor beta chains presented below share a single source sample, sequenced in a study of shared clonotypes between healthy human individuals. Generated by immunoSEQ multiplex PCR, the TCRdb table keeps only in-frame clones and is missing some. The sample lists about 2 million clones; approximately 95% were seen once. CD45RO-negative, CCR7-selected cells formed the naive CD8 fraction, which excluded terminally differentiated effector memory CD45RA+ cells. The specimen was naive CD8+ T cells sorted from blood. The receptors originated from a young man in good health.

Turning to this clone: This CDR3 is also generated by other DNA sequences in the sample. V usage is TRBV7-2 and J usage is TRBJ2-5; no clear D. This CDR3 contains 13 residues. Trimming removed 1 base from V and 3 bases from J, with 6 bases in between. CDR1 is SGHTA, CDR2 FQGNSA, per germline. CDR3 protein: CASSLDAEETQYF. The CDR3 coding sequence is TGTGCCAGCAGCTTAGACGCAGAAGAGACCCAGTACTTC.

V is TRBV19 and J is TRBJ1-5, with a weak D call TRBD1 (5 bases). The CDR3 totals 16 residues. Germline lookup yields CDR1 LNHDA and CDR2 SQIVND (reference sequence). V lost 2 bases, J lost 2 bases, and 13 bases lay in between. The CDR3 here is CASSIYQGQGNQPQHF. CDR3 nucleotides: TGTGCCAGTAGTATATACCAGGGCCAGGGCAATCAGCCCCAGCATTTT.

The rearrangement links TRBV7-9 to TRBJ2-7, with 9 bases aligning to TRBD2. J was trimmed by 4 bases and V by 5 bases; bases with no gene match: 12. The length of the CDR3 is 16 residues. The germline V gene encodes CDR1 SEHNR and CDR2 FQNEAQ (reference sequence). The CDR3 bases are TGTGCCAGCAGCGGATCCCTAGCGGGGACCCTGTACGAGCAGTACTTC. Translated, it gives CASSGSLAGTLYEQYF.

The chain carries TRBV28 and TRBJ1-5; D gene unclear. The CDR3 extends over 15 amino acids. The germline V gene has CDR1 MDHEN and CDR2 SYDVKM. Trimming removed 3 bases from V and 2 bases from J, with 11 bases in between. CDR3 DNA: TGTGCCAGCAGTTTGGTCTTCGGTGGCAATCAGCCCCAGCATTTT. This sequence encodes CASSLVFGGNQPQHF.

The chain joins TRBV5-4 to TRBJ1-2; unclear D gene. The length of the CDR3 is 12 residues. Germline V gene data show CDR1 as SGHNT and CDR2 as YYREEE (reference sequence). V was trimmed by 3 bases and J by 8 bases, leaving 11 bases between them. The CDR3 nucleotides read TGTGCCAGCAGCTCGCCCCCCTCAGGCTACACCTTC. Its translation is CASSSPPSGYTF.

Turning to this clone: The same CDR3 can be traced to other DNA sequences in this sample. The chain has TRBV9 and TRBJ2-2; D unclear. Germline V CDR1 and CDR2: SGDLS, YYNGEE. CDR3 size: 13 residues. Trimming took off 0 bases at V and 6 bases at J, with 6 bases between the two ends. CDR3 coding DNA: TGTGCCAGCAGCGTAGCCGAGGCCGGGGAGCTGTTTTTT. Amino acids: CASSVAEAGELFF.

On this clone itself: The sample has other DNA sequences that encode this CDR3 too. The rearrangement uses TRBV5-4 and TRBJ2-7; D unresolved. V was pared by 0 bases and J by 4 bases, with 5 bases between. Germline CDR1 is SGHNT and CDR2 is YYREEE (reference sequence). The CDR3 spans 12 residues. The DNA for the CDR3 is TGTGCCAGCAGCTTGGAGTCTTACGAGCAGTACTTC. It encodes CASSLESYEQYF.

CDR3 coding DNA: TGTGCCAGCAGCTTAGCGTTGTCAGGGCGAGGCACAGATACGCAGTATTTT. This gives the protein CASSLALSGRGTDTQYF. The V and J genes are TRBV7-8 and TRBJ2-3; tentative D call: TRBD1 (5 bases). CDR1 and CDR2 (germline): SGHVS, FQNEAQ. The length of the CDR3 is 17 residues. Trimming stripped 0 bases from V and 1 base from J, with 14 bases between.

The chain links TRBV4-3 to TRBJ2-3; a weak D match, TRBD2 (5 bases). Trimming removed 1 base from V and 2 bases from J, with 22 bases in between. There are 19 residues in the CDR3. CDR1 LGHNA and CDR2 YSLEER come from the germline V gene. In DNA form, the CDR3 reads TGCGCCAGCAGCCAAGGGCGTTGGGGAACCGGACTCGCCACAGATACGCAGTATTTT. This encodes CASSQGRWGTGLATDTQYF.

This rearrangement joins TRBV5-4 to TRBJ2-7; D ambiguous. This CDR3 has 12 amino acids. Germline V CDR1 and CDR2: SGHNT, YYREEE (reference sequence). Trimming stripped 1 base from V and 5 bases from J, with 7 bases between. The DNA of the CDR3 is TGTGCCAGCAGCTTGTACAGTGACGAGCAGTACTTC. This encodes CASSLYSDEQYF.

In this sample, this clone turned up once. This sample includes further DNA sequences coding for the same CDR3. V usage is TRBV5-1 and J usage is TRBJ2-7; D unclear. This CDR3 has 13 residues. Germline V gene sequence: CDR1 SGHRS, CDR2 YFSETQ. Deletions cut 2 bases from V and 0 bases from J, with 6 bases between. The CDR3 sequence is CASSFRNSYEQYF. The CDR3 DNA follows: TGCGCCAGCAGCTTCCGGAACTCCTACGAGCAGTACTTC.

V is TRBV4-1 and J is TRBJ2-1; no firm D call. Germline values: CDR1 MGHRA, CDR2 YSYEKL. This CDR3 is built from 16 residues. V lost 1 base and J 0 bases, leaving 10 bases between the germline ends. CDR3 in DNA: TGCGCCAGCAGCCAAGTGGACCGGAGCTCCTACAATGAGCAGTTCTTC. Its translation is CASSQVDRSSYNEQFF.

The chain has TRBV25-1 and TRBJ1-1, with 11 bases that match TRBD1. V shed 4 bases and J 5 bases; nucleotides not matched to a gene: 6. The germline V gene has CDR1 MGHDK and CDR2 SYGVNS. The CDR3 is 15 amino acids. The CDR3 DNA sequence: TGTGCCAGCAGTGTTTGGGGACAGGGGGGGACTGAAGCTTTCTTT. The encoded protein is CASSVWGQGGTEAFF.

This chain joins TRBV6-6 and TRBJ1-5, with D possibly being TRBD1 (5 bases). V gave up 5 bases and J gave up 8 bases, with 16 bases separating them. CDR1 is MNHNY, CDR2 SVGAGI, per germline (reference sequence). The CDR3 sequence is 14 residues long. In nucleotides, the CDR3 is TGTGCCAGCAGTCCCCTCAGGGTCATGGAGCCCCAGCATTTT. This gives the protein CASSPLRVMEPQHF.

The V and J genes are TRBV6-6 and TRBJ1-2; TRBD1 agrees at 7 bases. Germline CDR1 and CDR2: MNHNY and SVGAGI (reference sequence). V shed 11 bases and J 2 bases; nucleotides not matched to a gene: 8. This CDR3 has 13 residues. For the CDR3, the DNA is TGTGCCGTCCAGGGGGGGGGCAACTATGGCTACACCTTC. It codes for CAVQGGGNYGYTF.

V and J are TRBV28 and TRBJ2-5; D may correspond to TRBD1 or TRBD2 (5 bases each). The germline V and J ends were trimmed by 9 bases and 5 bases, with 16 bases remaining between them. The V gene's germline CDR1 is MDHEN and CDR2 SYDVKM. The CDR3 contains 13 residues. CDR3 region: CASRPRGTETQYF. CDR3 DNA sequence: TGTGCCAGTAGGCCCCGGGGCACGGAGACCCAGTACTTC.

The rearrangement uses TRBV5-1 and TRBJ2-2; 12 bases fit TRBD2. This CDR3 contains 19 residues. Trimming removed 2 bases from V and 1 base from J; junction bases left unmatched: 9. CDR1 and CDR2 from the germline V gene are SGHRS and YFSETQ. CDR3 sequence reads: CASSFPSGGAVVNTGELFF. The CDR3, as DNA: TGCGCCAGCAGCTTCCCTAGCGGGGGGGCGGTGGTGAACACCGGGGAGCTGTTTTTT.

For this clone: Other DNA sequences in the sample encode the same CDR3. This rearrangement joins TRBV5-1 to TRBJ2-7, with D possibly matching TRBD2 (7 bases). Germline V gene lookup returns CDR1 SGHRS and CDR2 YFSETQ. V was trimmed by 2 bases and J by 2 bases, leaving 11 bases between them. This CDR3 is 14 amino acids long. CDR3 bases: TGCGCCAGCAGCTTAGGGGGAGGGCCCTACGAGCAGTACTTC. Its translation: CASSLGGGPYEQYF.

The CDR3 reads CASSQVGLAASNEQFF. For the CDR3, the DNA is TGCGCCAGCAGCCAAGTCGGGCTAGCGGCTTCAAATGAGCAGTTCTTC. The V and J genes are TRBV4-1 and TRBJ2-1, with 7 bases matching TRBD2. The CDR3 covers 16 residues. J gave up 7 bases and V 1 base, and 10 bases lay outside the gene matches. Germline V CDR1 and CDR2: MGHRA, YSYEKL.

This chain connects TRBV7-8 to TRBJ2-7; D is unresolved. Trimming removed 1 base from V and 3 bases from J, with 13 bases in between. CDR1 SGHVS and CDR2 FQNEAQ come from the germline V gene. The CDR3 has 15 amino acids. The CDR3 spells CASSLVGGDLYEQYF. The CDR3 DNA sequence: TGTGCCAGCAGCTTAGTTGGCGGAGATCTCTACGAGCAGTACTTC.

The rearrangement links TRBV15 to TRBJ2-7; TRBD1 agrees at 7 bases. The CDR3 consists of 15 residues. J was trimmed by 2 bases and V by 6 bases; bases with no gene match: 10. Germline CDR1 LNHNV, CDR2 YYDKDF (reference sequence). As DNA, the CDR3 is TGTGCCACCAGTCATGGACGGACAGGTACCTACGAGCAGTACTTC. Its protein is CATSHGRTGTYEQYF.

V usage is TRBV6-5 and J usage is TRBJ1-1; D remains unclear. There are 13 residues in the CDR3. Germline CDR1 MNHEY, CDR2 SVGAGI. The germline V and J ends were trimmed by 6 bases and 4 bases, with 12 bases remaining between them. CDR3 bases: TGTGCCAGCAGCATTTTATCGGGCACTGAAGCTTTCTTT. Translated, it gives CASSILSGTEAFF.

About this clone itself: The same CDR3 arises from other DNA sequences in this sample as well. The genes are TRBV4-1 and TRBJ2-1; 10 nucleotides align to TRBD2. The CDR3 runs to 15 residues. Germline CDR1 reads MGHRA; CDR2 reads YSYEKL. Trimming at V came to 4 bases and at J to 3 bases, leaving 3 bases not matched to a gene. The CDR3 region has the DNA TGCGCCAGCAGCCTGTCTAGCGGGAGCTACAATGAGCAGTTCTTC. This translates into CASSLSSGSYNEQFF.

The J gene is TRBJ2-3, the V gene TRBV4-1; D possibly uses TRBD1 or TRBD2 (6 bases each). This CDR3 contains 15 residues. Trimming stripped 4 bases from V and 4 bases from J, with 15 bases between. Germline CDR1 MGHRA, CDR2 YSYEKL. The CDR3 DNA reads TGCGCCAGCAGCCTAGGGGGGACTCCTCCAGATACGCAGTATTTT. It encodes CASSLGGTPPDTQYF.

The table lists this clone with a count of one. V is TRBV6-5 and J is TRBJ1-1; 10 bases match TRBD1. Germline CDR1 and CDR2: MNHEY and SVGAGI. The length of the CDR3 is 14 residues. Losses at the gene ends were 2 bases for V and 4 bases for J; bases not matched to a gene: 1. CDR3 nucleotides: TGTGCCAGCAGTTACCGGACAGGGGGCACTGAAGCTTTCTTT. Its translation is CASSYRTGGTEAFF.